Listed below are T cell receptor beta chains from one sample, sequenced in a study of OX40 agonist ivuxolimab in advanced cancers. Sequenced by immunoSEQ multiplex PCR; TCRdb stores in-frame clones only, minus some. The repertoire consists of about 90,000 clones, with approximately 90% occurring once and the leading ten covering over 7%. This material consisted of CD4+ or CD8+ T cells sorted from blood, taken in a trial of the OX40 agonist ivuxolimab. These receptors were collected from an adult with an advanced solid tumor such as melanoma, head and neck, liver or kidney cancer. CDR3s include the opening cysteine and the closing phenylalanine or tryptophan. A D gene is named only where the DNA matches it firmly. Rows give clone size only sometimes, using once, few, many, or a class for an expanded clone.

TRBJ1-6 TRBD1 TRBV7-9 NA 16 TGTGCCAGCAGCTCCCCAAGGGACAGCAATAATTCACCCCTCCACTTT CASSSPRDSNNSPLHF
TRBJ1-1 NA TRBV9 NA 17 TGTGCCAGCAGCGCCAACTTACGCGAAGGGCAGAACACTGAAGCTTTCTTT CASSANLREGQNTEAFF
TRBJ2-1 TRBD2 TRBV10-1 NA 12 TGCGCCAGCTGGGCGGGAGAAGGTGAGCAGTTCTTC CASWAGEGEQFF
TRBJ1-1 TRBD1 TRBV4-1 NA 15 TGCGCCAGCAGCCGGACAGGGCTAGTGAACACTGAAGCTTTCTTT CASSRTGLVNTEAFF
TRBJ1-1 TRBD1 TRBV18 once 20 TGTGCCAGCTCACCACCGGTATTTTGGGGACAGGGGGGGATGAACACTGAAGCTTTCTTT CASSPPVFWGQGGMNTEAFF
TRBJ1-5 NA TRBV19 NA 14 TGTGCCAGTAGTGTCTCCGTAGGGGATTTGGCCCAGCATTTT CASSVSVGDLAQHF
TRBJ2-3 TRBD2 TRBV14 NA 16 TGTGCCAGCAGCCCCCTAGCGGGAGGCCCCACAGATACGCAGTATTTT CASSPLAGGPTDTQYF
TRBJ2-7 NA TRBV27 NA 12 TGTGCCAGCAGGGACGGGGCCTACGAGCAGTACTTC CASRDGAYEQYF
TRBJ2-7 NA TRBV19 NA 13 TGTGCCACCCGGGGGACGGGTAAATACGAGCAGTACTTC CATRGTGKYEQYF
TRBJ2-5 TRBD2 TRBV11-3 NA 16 TGTGCCAGCAGCTTAGAGGTGTGGGCGGGAGGGGAGACCCAGTACTTC CASSLEVWAGGETQYF
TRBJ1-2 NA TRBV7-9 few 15 TGTGCCAGCAGCTCTGCTCGGGGAGGGAGGGATGGCTACACCTTC CASSSARGGRDGYTF
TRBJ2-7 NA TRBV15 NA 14 TGTGCCACTAGAAATGACCAGGGAGCCTACGAGCAGTACTTC CATRNDQGAYEQYF
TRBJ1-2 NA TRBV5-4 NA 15 TGTGCCAGCAGCTTGAAGTGGGGGGTTAACTATGGCTACACCTTC CASSLKWGVNYGYTF
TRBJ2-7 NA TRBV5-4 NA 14 TGTGCCAGCAGCGCACGGGGGAATTCCTACGAGCAGTACTTC CASSARGNSYEQYF
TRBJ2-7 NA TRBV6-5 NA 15 TGTGCCAGCAGTTATTTGGCGGGATCGACCTACGAGCAGTACTTC CASSYLAGSTYEQYF
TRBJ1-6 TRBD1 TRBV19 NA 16 TGTGCCAGTAGTATCCGCCCGGGACAGGGTAATTCACCCCTCCACTTT CASSIRPGQGNSPLHF
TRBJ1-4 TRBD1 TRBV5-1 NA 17 TGCGCCAGCAGCTTACCTCGGGACAGCACAACTAATGAAAAACTGTTTTTT CASSLPRDSTTNEKLFF
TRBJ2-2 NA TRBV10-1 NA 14 TGCGCCAGCAGTGATAACCTAGCCCCCGGGGAGCTGTTTTTT CASSDNLAPGELFF
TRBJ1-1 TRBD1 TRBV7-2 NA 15 TGTGCCAGCAGCTTAGTGACAGGGCTGAAGACTGAAGCTTTCTTT CASSLVTGLKTEAFF
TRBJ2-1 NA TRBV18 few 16 TGTGCCAGCTCGCAGAGGACAGACAGCTCCTACAATGAGCAGTTCTTC CASSQRTDSSYNEQFF
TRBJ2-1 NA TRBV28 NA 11 TGTGCCAGCAGTTCGGCTCATGAGCAGTTCTTC CASSSAHEQFF
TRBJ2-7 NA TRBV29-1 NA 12 TGCAGCGTTGAAGACAGGGGCAACGAGCAGTACTTC CSVEDRGNEQYF
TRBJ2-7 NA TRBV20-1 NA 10 TGCAGTGCTGGAACCTACGAGCAGTACTTC CSAGTYEQYF
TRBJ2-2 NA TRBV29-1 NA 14 TGCAGCGCCGGAGACAACCGGAACACCGGGGAGCTGTTTTTT CSAGDNRNTGELFF
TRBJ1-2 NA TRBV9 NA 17 TGTGCCAGCAGCCGGACAGATGGAGAAAATTTGAACTATGGCTACACCTTC CASSRTDGENLNYGYTF
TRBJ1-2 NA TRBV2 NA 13 TGTGCCAGCCCCCGACGGCCCGAGGATGGCTACACCTTC CASPRRPEDGYTF
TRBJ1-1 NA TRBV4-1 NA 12 TGCGCCAGCAGCCAAGATTTCACTGAAGCTTTCTTT CASSQDFTEAFF
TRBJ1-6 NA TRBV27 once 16 TGTGCCAGCAGTTTATCAGGAGCATTTGTGGATTCACCCCTCCACTTT CASSLSGAFVDSPLHF
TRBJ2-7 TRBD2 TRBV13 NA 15 TGTGCCAGCAGCTTAACTCTAGCGGGAGTCCCCGAGCAGTACTTC CASSLTLAGVPEQYF
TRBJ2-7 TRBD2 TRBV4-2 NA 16 TGTGCCAGCAGCCAAGGTAGCGGGCCAAGCTCCTACGAGCAGTACTTC CASSQGSGPSSYEQYF
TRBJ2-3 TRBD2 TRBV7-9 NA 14 TGTGCCAGCAGCTCTAGCGGACCCACAGATACGCAGTATTTT CASSSSGPTDTQYF
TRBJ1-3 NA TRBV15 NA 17 TGTGCCACCAGCAGAGGATGGGGGGTTCCCTCTGGAAACACCATATATTTT CATSRGWGVPSGNTIYF
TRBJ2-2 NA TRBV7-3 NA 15 TGTGCCAGCAGCAGCCAGGGTTTGGGCACCGGGGAGCTGTTTTTT CASSSQGLGTGELFF
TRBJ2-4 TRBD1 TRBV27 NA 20 TGTGCCAGCAGTTCGCTAGCGGGACAGGGGGCGCTTCTAGCCAAAAACATTCAGTACTTC CASSSLAGQGALLAKNIQYF
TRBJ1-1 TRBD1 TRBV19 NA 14 TGTGCCAGTAGCCTGATGACAGGGGTCACTGAAGCTTTCTTT CASSLMTGVTEAFF
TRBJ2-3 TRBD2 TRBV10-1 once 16 TGCGCCAGCAGACCCCCCCTAGCGGTTAGCACAGATACGCAGTATTTT CASRPPLAVSTDTQYF
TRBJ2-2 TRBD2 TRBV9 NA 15 TGTGCCAGCAGTCCTAGCGGCCTTAACACCGGGGAGCTGTTTTTT CASSPSGLNTGELFF
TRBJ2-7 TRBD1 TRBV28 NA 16 TGTGCCAGCACCTTTAGGGGCAGGGGGCTATTCTACGAGCAGTACTTC CASTFRGRGLFYEQYF
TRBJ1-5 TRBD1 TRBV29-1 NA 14 TGCAGCGTTGAATTAGGGGGCAGCAATCAGCCCCAGCATTTT CSVELGGSNQPQHF
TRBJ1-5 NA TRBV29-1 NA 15 TGCAGCGCCAGGACAGACGGGCAGAGCAATCAGCCCCAGCATTTT CSARTDGQSNQPQHF